This T cell receptor (beta chain) was identified in a study of vaccination and CD4 T cells after COVID-19. As for the study in general: From HCoV-229E, HCoV-OC43, HCoV-NL63 and SARS-CoV-2, overlapping spike peptides were used to stimulate the cells.

The treatment is: roughly 10-day PBMC culture with coronavirus spike peptide pools or control peptides (ViraFEST assay). ViraFEST sequenced TCRs after peptide-pool expansion of antigen-specific T cells. US Alpha, Beta and Delta variants postdated the positive PCR dates, which ran from March to December 2020. In regard to this clonotype: Its antigen remains unknown.

Cultured CD4+ T cell DNA was sequenced using the Oncomine TCR Beta short-read assay. TCRdb called the PCR reads again in MiXCR, with one record for every CDR3 protein. The sample yields about 15,000 distinct CDR3 sequences, 45% to 65% seen once. Source material: CD4+ T cells from blood, cultured in vitro. This clonotype was obtained from a human donor who had recovered from COVID-19.

This CDR3 is CASSLDVRYYGYTF. CDR3 bases: TGTGCCAGCAGCCTAGACGTGCGATACTATGGCTACACCTTC. The rearrangement links TRBV11-1 to TRBJ1-2; D is ambiguous. Looked up from germline, CDR1 is SGHAT and CDR2 is FQDESV (reference sequence). V dropped 5 bases and J dropped 3 bases, with 13 bases sitting between them. The CDR3 sequence is 14 residues long. The full variable domain, completed using reference TRBV11-1 and TRBJ1-2, is EAEVAQSPRYKITEKSQAVAFWCDPISGHATLYWYRQILGQGPELLVQFQDESVVDDSQLPKDRFSAERLKGVDSTLKIQPAELGDSAMYLCASSLDVRYYGYTFGSGTRLTVV.